This entry lists 27 T cell receptor beta chains sequenced from one sample in a study of T-cell reconstitution after alpha-beta-depleted transplantation in children. The study, taken as a whole, reports: The origin of alpha-beta T cells about two months after transplant was reportedly several hundred expanded graft clones.

For these TCRs, the target antigens are not known. The library targeted TCRbeta and was prepared with unique molecular identifiers. TCRdb fed the PCR reads into MiXCR, producing one record per CDR3 protein. The data hold approximately 32,000 distinct CDR3 sequences, with over 6.5% observed a single time. The starting material was peripheral blood, obtained 60 days after TCRalphabeta/CD19-depleted stem cell transplant. These receptor sequences come from a child less than two years old who had a stem cell transplant for acute myeloid leukemia, so the T cells may come from the graft donor.

This clonotype has at least ten counts. V and J are TRBV27 and TRBJ1-5; 7 positions agree with TRBD1. The V segment lost 4 bases and the J segment 6 bases; nucleotides outside the gene matches: 12. This CDR3 contains 16 residues. Germline CDR1 and CDR2: MNHEY and SMNVEV (reference sequence). As DNA, the CDR3 is TGTGCCAGCAGTTCACGGACAGGCCGGGCCGGTCAGCCCCAGCATTTT. It translates to CASSSRTGRAGQPQHF.

About this clonotype: Possible read error: a much larger clone is one base away. This chain connects TRBV20-1 to TRBJ2-7; D is tentatively TRBD1 or TRBD2 (7 bases each). The CDR3 spans 14 residues. CDR1 and CDR2 from the germline V gene are DFQATT and SNEGSKA (reference sequence). CDR3 DNA sequence: TGCTGTGCGGGTGACAGGGACTACACCTACGAGCAGTACTTC. Protein sequence: CCAGDRDYTYEQYF.

This clonotype was found many times. The chain employs TRBV4-3 and TRBJ2-7; a possible D gene is TRBD1 (5 bases). The CDR3 consists of 15 residues. Germline CDR1 LGHNA, CDR2 YSLEER. Deletions cut 0 bases from V and 6 bases from J, with 15 bases between. CDR3 sequence: CASSQDRGHRSEQYF. In DNA, the CDR3 is TGCGCCAGCAGCCAAGATCGAGGACACCGGAGCGAGCAGTACTTC.

This clonotype was seen at least ten times. J is TRBJ1-6 and V is TRBV6-1; tentative D call: TRBD1 (5 bases). Between the trimmed V and J ends, which lost 1 base and 8 bases, there was a span of 18 bases. Germline-derived CDR1 and CDR2 are MNHNS and SASEGT. CDR3 length: 17 amino acids. Written as DNA, the CDR3 is TGTGCCAGCAGTGAAGGACCGACAGCAGGATACGATTCACCCCTCCACTTT. It yields the protein CASSEGPTAGYDSPLHF.

In its sample, this clonotype was seen many times. This chain joins TRBV20-1 and TRBJ2-1, with TRBD2 matching 16 bases. Germline V gene lookup returns CDR1 DFQATT and CDR2 SNEGSKA (reference sequence). The CDR3 contains 18 residues. The junction had 8 bases not matched to a gene; V was cut back by 6 bases and J by 0 bases. The CDR3 is CSALGLAGGTTSYNEQFF. CDR3 in DNA: TGCAGTGCCCTGGGACTAGCGGGAGGGACGACCTCCTACAATGAGCAGTTCTTC.

This clonotype was seen ten or more times. The genes are TRBV10-3 and TRBJ1-4; the D is unclear. In germline, CDR1 is ENHRY, CDR2 SYGVKD. The CDR3 consists of 12 residues. Trimming stripped 2 bases from V and 5 bases from J, with 3 bases between. CDR3 amino acids: CAISEGNEKLFF. In DNA, the CDR3 is TGTGCCATCAGTGAGGGGAATGAAAAACTGTTTTTT.

In its sample, this clonotype was seen many times. The V call is TRBV12-3 or TRBV12-4, the J call TRBJ2-7; D not resolved. This CDR3 spans 13 amino acids. The V and J ends lost 0 bases and 0 bases respectively, with 3 bases between them. The CDR3 coding sequence is TGTGCCAGCAGTTTAGCAGGCTCCTACGAGCAGTACTTC. It encodes CASSLAGSYEQYF.

The sample holds many counts of this clonotype. The chain employs TRBV9 and TRBJ1-2, with D unresolved. Germline lookup yields CDR1 SGDLS and CDR2 YYNGEE. This CDR3 spans 16 amino acids. V gave up 3 bases and J gave up 0 bases, with 15 bases separating them. The CDR3 loop reads CASSETGRVSNYGYTF. The CDR3 DNA reads as TGTGCCAGCAGCGAGACGGGCAGAGTCTCTAACTATGGCTACACCTTC. The full variable domain, rest sourced from reference TRBV9 and TRBJ1-2, is DSGVTQTPKHLITATGQRVTLRCSPRSGDLSVYWYQQSLDQGLQFLIQYYNGEERAKGNILERFSAQQFPDLHSELNLSSLELGDSALYFCASSETGRVSNYGYTFGSGTRLTVV.

This clonotype showed up many times. The junction does not match germline at one end; this may be a read error. J is TRBJ2-1 and V is TRBV29-1; D uncertain. The CDR3 extends over 12 amino acids. CDR1 is SQVTM, CDR2 ANQGSEA, per germline. CDR3 bases: TGCAGCGTTGTAGGCCTGGTCGCCCGGGTCCTCTTC. Translating it yields CSVVGLVARVLF.

The chain links TRBV6-2 or TRBV6-3 to TRBJ2-7; 8 bases are shared with TRBD1. Trimming cost V 0 bases and J 1 base; bases outside gene matches: 5. The CDR3 loop spans 16 amino acids. CDR1 and CDR2 (germline): MNHEY, SVGEGT. CDR3 region: CASSYSRDRSSYEQYF. CDR3 sequence (DNA): TGTGCCAGCAGTTACTCCCGGGACAGGTCGTCCTACGAGCAGTACTTC.

At least ten counts were recorded for this clonotype. V is TRBV5-1 and J is TRBJ2-7; 7 bases match TRBD1. V dropped 5 bases and J dropped 5; count of bases not matched to a gene: 7. Germline V CDR1 and CDR2: SGHRS, YFSETQ. CDR3 length: 13 amino acids. The CDR3 DNA sequence: TGCGCCAGCAGTATGACAGGGTTCCACGAGCAGTACTTC. It yields the protein CASSMTGFHEQYF.

This clonotype was recorded at least ten times. V usage is TRBV6-5 and J usage is TRBJ2-6, with D perhaps assigned TRBD1 or TRBD2 (6 bases each). The CDR3 totals 15 residues. Germline assignment: CDR1 MNHEY and CDR2 SVGAGI. Trimming removed 6 bases from V and 4 bases from J, with 13 bases in between. The CDR3 coding sequence is TGTGCCAGCAGAGGAAGGGGGGCCGGGGCCAACGTCCTGACTTTC. Amino acids: CASRGRGAGANVLTF.

This clonotype was picked up many times. The chain combines TRBV9 with TRBJ1-2, with TRBD1 as a possible D gene (5 bases). CDR1 and CDR2 from the germline V gene are SGDLS and YYNGEE. This CDR3 has 13 amino acids. V was shortened by 7 bases and J by 3 bases, with 13 bases between the two germline ends. The CDR3 region is CASGDTRDYGYTF. As DNA, the CDR3 is TGTGCCAGCGGGGATACCAGGGACTATGGCTACACCTTC.

This clonotype appeared many times. V usage is TRBV12-3 or TRBV12-4 and J usage is TRBJ1-2; 9 bases align to TRBD1. The CDR3 is 13 residues long. After removal of 8 bases from V and 13 bases from J, the junction contained 14 bases not matched to a gene. CDR3 DNA sequence: TGTGCCAGCCAGGAGACAGGGGGGCTTGGCAGCACCTTC. This sequence encodes CASQETGGLGSTF.

This clonotype was seen at least ten times. V is TRBV11-2 and J is TRBJ2-1, with D tentatively TRBD1 or TRBD2 (5 bases each). From germline, CDR1 is SGHAT and CDR2 FQNNGV. The CDR3 contains 13 residues. With 4 bases removed from V and 6 bases from J, the gap between germline ends came to 10 bases. This CDR3 is CASSWGAGNEQFF. The CDR3 DNA reads as TGTGCCAGCAGCTGGGGCGCGGGCAATGAGCAGTTCTTC.

The sample holds many counts of this clonotype. This sequence joins TRBV6-5 and TRBJ2-1, with D perhaps TRBD1 or TRBD2 (5 bases each). Germline V gene data show CDR1 as MNHEY and CDR2 as SVGAGI. The CDR3 extends over 15 amino acids. The V and J ends lost 5 bases and 0 bases respectively, with 11 bases between them. Here the CDR3 reads CASSPGTTSYNEQFF. In nucleotides, the CDR3 is TGTGCCAGCAGTCCCGGGACCACCTCCTACAATGAGCAGTTCTTC.

This clonotype was observed at least ten times. The chain couples TRBV10-3 to TRBJ2-2; possibly TRBD1 or TRBD2 for D (5 bases each). Trimming took off 6 bases at V and 7 bases at J, with 18 bases between the two ends. The germline V gene has CDR1 ENHRY and CDR2 SYGVKD. The CDR3 extends over 15 amino acids. The CDR3 loop is CAIRGDRRVHGELFF. CDR3 DNA sequence: TGTGCCATCAGGGGGGATCGAAGGGTGCACGGGGAGCTGTTTTTT.

The rearrangement uses TRBV6-2 or TRBV6-3 and TRBJ1-3, with D uncertain. This CDR3 is 16 amino acids long. Germline CDR1 is MNHEY and CDR2 is SVGEGT. With 0 bases removed from V and 1 base from J, the gap between germline ends came to 10 bases. The CDR3 coding sequence is TGTGCCAGCAGTTACTCGGGAAGGTCTTCTGGAAACACCATATATTTT. It specifies CASSYSGRSSGNTIYF.

This clonotype was seen ten or more times. The chain is built from TRBV30 and TRBJ1-1; the D is unclear. Per the germline V gene, CDR1 is GTSNPN and CDR2 is SVGIG (reference sequence). Trimming took 0 bases from V and 4 from J, leaving 9 bases between them. The CDR3 sequence is 13 residues long. This CDR3 is CAWSVSGSTEAFF. CDR3 coding DNA: TGTGCCTGGAGTGTAAGCGGATCCACTGAAGCTTTCTTT.

This clonotype has at least ten counts. V usage is TRBV5-6 and J usage is TRBJ2-5; 8 bases line up with TRBD2. Trimming removed 4 bases from V and 0 bases from J; junction bases left unmatched: 2. The CDR3 loop spans 14 amino acids. CDR1 SGHDT and CDR2 YYEEEE come from the germline V gene. The CDR3 here is CASSRGGNQETQYF. DNA of the CDR3: TGTGCCAGCAGCCGGGGGGGGAACCAAGAGACCCAGTACTTC.

The genes are TRBV25-1 and TRBJ2-7, with D possibly TRBD1 on 6 matching bases. Trimming took off 4 bases at V and 9 bases at J, with 16 bases between the two ends. The CDR3 runs to 13 residues. Germline CDR1 MGHDK, CDR2 SYGVNS. For the CDR3, the DNA is TGTGCCAGCAGTGGGGGGCCTAACACCAGGCAGTACTTC. Its translation: CASSGGPNTRQYF.

At least ten counts were recorded for this clonotype. This chain joins TRBV9 and TRBJ2-7; D may match TRBD1 or TRBD2 (5 bases each). CDR1 is SGDLS and CDR2 is YYNGEE in the germline V gene. There are 15 residues in the CDR3. V dropped 0 bases and J dropped 5 bases, with 15 bases sitting between them. CDR3 residues: CASSVASSPGHEQYF. The CDR3 DNA is TGTGCCAGCAGCGTAGCGAGCAGCCCGGGGCACGAGCAGTACTTC.

This clonotype showed up many times. The chain has TRBV10-3 and TRBJ2-2; D is possibly TRBD1 (6 bases). Trimming took 4 bases from V and 5 from J, leaving 8 bases between them. The CDR3 contains 13 residues. Germline V gene data show CDR1 as ENHRY and CDR2 as SYGVKD. The CDR3 region has the DNA TGTGCCATCAGTGTTACAGGGACCGGGGAGCTGTTTTTT. Encoded protein: CAISVTGTGELFF.

V gene TRBV3-1 combines with J gene TRBJ2-1, with TRBD2 identical over 11 bases. CDR3 size: 18 residues. After removal of 11 bases from V and 2 bases from J, the junction contained 17 bases not matched to a gene. CDR1 and CDR2 (germline): LGHDT, YNNKEL (reference sequence). CDR3 DNA: TGTGCCTCCAGCCAGGAGATCCCTAGCGGGGGGACCTACAATGAGCAGTTCTTC. Its protein is CASSQEIPSGGTYNEQFF.

This clonotype was picked up many times. The chain employs TRBV4-2 and TRBJ2-3, with D perhaps matching TRBD1 or TRBD2 (5 bases each). The CDR3 has 17 amino acids. V was pared by 4 bases and J by 4 bases, with 21 bases between. Germline CDR1 LGHNA, CDR2 YNFKEQ. The CDR3 nucleotides read TGTGCCAGCAGCCTAACCGAGGGGCGGAGGCCCCCAGATACGCAGTATTTT. It specifies CASSLTEGRRPPDTQYF.

This clonotype was recorded at least ten times. The V and J genes are TRBV27 and TRBJ2-5; no reliable D call. Trimming left V 8 bases short and J 10 bases short, with 11 bases between. In germline, CDR1 is MNHEY, CDR2 SMNVEV (reference sequence). CDR3 length equals 10 residues. Here the CDR3 reads CASGLGSQYF. CDR3 DNA sequence: TGTGCCAGCGGCCTCGGTAGCCAGTACTTC.

In this sample, this clonotype turned up many times. The V and J genes are TRBV27 and TRBJ2-7; maybe TRBD2 (6 bases). The CDR3 has 15 amino acids. V was clipped by 3 bases and J by 1 base, with 13 bases between them. Germline V gives CDR1 MNHEY, CDR2 SMNVEV (reference sequence). Here the CDR3 reads CASSLRGAPSYEQYF. The CDR3 region has the DNA TGTGCCAGCAGTTTGCGGGGAGCCCCTTCCTACGAGCAGTACTTC.